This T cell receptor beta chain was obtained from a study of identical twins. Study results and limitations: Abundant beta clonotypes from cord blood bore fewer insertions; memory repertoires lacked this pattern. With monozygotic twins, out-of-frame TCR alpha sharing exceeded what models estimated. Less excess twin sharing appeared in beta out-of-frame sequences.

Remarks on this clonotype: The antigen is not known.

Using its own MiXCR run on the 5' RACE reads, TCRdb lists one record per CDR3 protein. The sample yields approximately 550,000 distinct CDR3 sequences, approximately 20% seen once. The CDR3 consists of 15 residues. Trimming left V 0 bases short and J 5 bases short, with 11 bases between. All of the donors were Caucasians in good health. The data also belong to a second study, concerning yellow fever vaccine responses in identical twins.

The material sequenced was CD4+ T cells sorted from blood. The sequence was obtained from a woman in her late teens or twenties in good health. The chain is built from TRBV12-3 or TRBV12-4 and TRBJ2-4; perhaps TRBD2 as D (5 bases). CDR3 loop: CASSLAGSVENIQYF. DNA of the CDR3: TGTGCCAGCAGTTTAGCGGGTAGCGTGGAAAACATTCAGTACTTC.